Shown below are 8 T cell receptor beta chains from a single sample sequenced in a study of cytomegalovirus exposure and HLA in healthy donors. Amplification used 60 Vbeta primers and 13 Jbeta primers. Method: immunoSEQ multiplex PCR; TCRdb's copy keeps in-frame clones and lacks some. The profile shows some 220,000 clones, just over 75% of them singletons. Input material: PBMCs. These receptor sequences come from a woman aged 55-70 years in good health and CMV-seropositive.

V and J are TRBV10-3 and TRBJ2-3, with 9 bases identical to TRBD2. The germline gives CDR1 ENHRY, CDR2 SYGVKD. V lost 8 bases to trimming and J lost 3 bases; unmatched junction nucleotides: 9. There are 15 residues in the CDR3. In nucleotides, the CDR3 is TGTGCCATCTCAACTAGCGGGTTCAAGACAGATACGCAGTATTTT. This sequence encodes CAISTSGFKTDTQYF.

CDR3 DNA: TGTGCCAGCAGCTTATCGCAGGGGTTGATGGAGACCCAGTACTTC. Amino acid sequence: CASSLSQGLMETQYF. The V and J genes are TRBV7-9 and TRBJ2-5; maybe TRBD1 (6 bases). The CDR3 is 15 amino acids. Germline V gives CDR1 SEHNR, CDR2 FQNEAQ (reference sequence). The V and J ends lost 2 bases and 5 bases respectively, with 15 bases between them.

V gene TRBV7-8 combines with J gene TRBJ2-5, with TRBD2 matching 10 bases. The CDR3 runs to 15 residues. Germline V gene data show CDR1 as SGHVS and CDR2 as FQNEAQ. The junction had 6 bases not matched to a gene; V was cut back by 3 bases and J by 5 bases. In DNA form, the CDR3 reads TGTGCCAGCAGCTTTAGGCTAGCGGGAGACGAGACCCAGTACTTC. Its translation: CASSFRLAGDETQYF.

The CDR3 DNA reads as TGTGCCAGCAGCTTTGCGGGAGGGCCCCATGAGCAGTTCTTC. Translation: CASSFAGGPHEQFF. This rearrangement joins TRBV11-2 to TRBJ2-1, with 9 bases that match TRBD2. V lost 3 bases to trimming and J lost 8 bases; unmatched junction nucleotides: 5. The germline gives CDR1 SGHAT, CDR2 FQNNGV. The CDR3 sequence is 14 residues long.

V usage is TRBV4-3 and J usage is TRBJ2-7, with TRBD1 as a possible D gene (5 bases). The V gene's germline CDR1 is LGHNA and CDR2 YSLEER. This CDR3 is 16 amino acids long. The V and J ends lost 4 bases and 4 bases respectively, with 20 bases between them. In DNA form, the CDR3 reads TGCGCCAGCAGCCTCATGTTGAACAGGCCCCTTTACGAGCAGTACTTC. Amino acids: CASSLMLNRPLYEQYF.

The rearrangement uses TRBV25-1 and TRBJ2-1; 8 bases match TRBD2. Germline trimming cut 2 bases from V and 5 bases from J; bases unmatched to any gene: 8. This CDR3 has 16 residues. Germline V CDR1 and CDR2: MGHDK, SYGVNS. The CDR3 loop is CASSELGGGTHNEQFF. CDR3 nucleotide sequence: TGTGCCAGCAGTGAACTAGGCGGGGGGACGCACAATGAGCAGTTCTTC.

The rearrangement uses TRBV5-4 and TRBJ2-3, with 8 positions matching TRBD2. Per the germline V gene, CDR1 is SGHNT and CDR2 is YYREEE (reference sequence). V lost 4 bases and J lost 3; bases outside the gene matches: 7. This CDR3 contains 15 residues. The CDR3 protein is CASSPFAGGTDTQYF. CDR3 bases: TGTGCCAGCAGCCCCTTCGCGGGGGGAACAGATACGCAGTATTTT. Drawing the rest from reference TRBV5-4 and TRBJ2-3, the complete variable domain is ETGVTQSPTHLIKTRGQQVTLRCSSQSGHNTVSWYQQALGQGPQFIFQYYREEENGRGNFPPRFSGLQFPNYSSELNVNALELDDSALYLCASSPFAGGTDTQYFGPGTRLTVL.

The chain employs TRBV27 and TRBJ2-3; 7 bases align to TRBD2. The CDR3 sequence is 14 residues long. V shed 8 bases, J shed 4 bases, and the junction held 9 bases outside the gene matches. Per germline, CDR1 MNHEY and CDR2 SMNVEV (reference sequence). The CDR3 spells CASHRLARSDTQYF. DNA of the CDR3: TGTGCCAGCCACAGACTAGCAAGGTCAGATACGCAGTATTTT.